Shown below are 24 T cell receptor beta chains from a single sample sequenced in a study of T-cell memory formation after mild COVID-19. Using its own MiXCR run on the 5' RACE reads, TCRdb lists one record per CDR3 protein. The sample has hundreds of thousands of distinct CDR3 sequences, 18% seen once. Sequenced material: PBMCs or a T cell subset sorted from them (not recorded which). These receptors were collected from an adult woman who had mild COVID-19 (a few samples of this study predate the infection). Cell type and time point are not known.

V gene TRBV4-1 combines with J gene TRBJ1-2; TRBD1 is a possible D gene (5 bases). Germline values: CDR1 MGHRA, CDR2 YSYEKL. With 4 bases removed from V and 4 bases from J, the gap between germline ends came to 19 bases. There are 16 residues in the CDR3. CDR3 in amino acids: CASSPLPQGKSYGYTF. The DNA of the CDR3 is TGCGCCAGCAGCCCACTCCCCCAGGGAAAGAGCTATGGCTACACCTTC.

The chain uses TRBV5-5 and TRBJ1-3, with D possibly TRBD1 on 5 matching bases. Germline CDR1 SGHKS, CDR2 YYEKEE (reference sequence). This CDR3 is built from 14 residues. V was shortened by 4 bases and J by 4 bases, with 12 bases between the two germline ends. CDR3 protein: CASSPPRAGNTIYF. CDR3 nucleotide sequence: TGTGCCAGCAGCCCCCCCAGGGCCGGAAACACCATATATTTT.

The chain has TRBV20-1 and TRBJ2-3; D tentatively reads TRBD1 or TRBD2 (5 bases each). Germline CDR1 reads DFQATT; CDR2 reads SNEGSKA (reference sequence). CDR3 length: 15 amino acids. V lost 1 base and J 3 bases, leaving 14 bases between the germline ends. Here the CDR3 reads CSARVSLGATDTQYF. CDR3 in DNA: TGCAGTGCTAGAGTTTCGCTCGGGGCTACAGATACGCAGTATTTT.

The chain has TRBV6-1 and TRBJ1-5; TRBD1 is a possible D gene (5 bases). The CDR3 covers 16 residues. Trimming stripped 5 bases from V and 2 bases from J, with 16 bases between. The germline CDR1 and CDR2 sequences are MNHNS and SASEGT. For the CDR3, the DNA is TGTGCCAGCAGTCCAGACGGGGGTGGGGGCAATCAGCCCCAGCATTTT. It codes for CASSPDGGGGNQPQHF.

In its sample, this clonotype was seen a few times. The genes are TRBV29-1 and TRBJ2-3, with TRBD1 matching 10 bases. Germline-derived CDR1 and CDR2 are SQVTM and ANQGSEA. The CDR3 runs 14 residues. The J segment lost 4 bases and the V segment lost 5 bases, leaving 6 bases of the junction unmatched. The DNA for the CDR3 is TGCAGCGTTCCTGACAGGGGGCAGGCAGATACGCAGTATTTT. Protein product: CSVPDRGQADTQYF.

This clonotype was observed a few times. The rearrangement uses TRBV29-1 and TRBJ1-2; possibly TRBD1 for D (6 bases). The length of the CDR3 is 13 residues. Germline assignment: CDR1 SQVTM and CDR2 ANQGSEA. The germline V and J ends were trimmed by 4 bases and 6 bases, with 15 bases remaining between them. CDR3 nucleotide sequence: TGCAGCGTTGGAGTCCGGGACAACAATGGCTACACCTTC. This sequence encodes CSVGVRDNNGYTF.

The chain is built from TRBV7-2 and TRBJ2-3; the match to TRBD2 covers 8 bases. The CDR3 runs 15 residues. Germline loops: CDR1 SGHTA, CDR2 FQGNSA. J was trimmed by 2 bases and V by 5 bases; bases with no gene match: 6. CDR3 in DNA: TGTGCCAGCAGCCCGGGGGGGCCCCTCACAGATACGCAGTATTTT. Translating gives CASSPGGPLTDTQYF.

V is TRBV7-9 and J is TRBJ2-5; D unclear. This CDR3 region has 16 residues. V was pared by 4 bases and J by 4 bases, with 19 bases between. Germline CDR1 SEHNR, CDR2 FQNEAQ (reference sequence). CDR3 protein: CASSSGRGMWGETQYF. The CDR3 region has the DNA TGTGCCAGCAGCTCCGGCCGAGGAATGTGGGGAGAGACCCAGTACTTC.

This clonotype was observed a few times. The CDR3 protein is CASSFGTDEQYF. In DNA form, the CDR3 reads TGTGCCAGCAGCTTCGGGACAGACGAGCAGTACTTC. The V call is TRBV5-6, the J call TRBJ2-7; 7 bases are a match to TRBD1. The ends lost 2 bases at V and 5 bases at J; junction bases unmatched: 1. The CDR3 totals 12 residues. In germline, CDR1 is SGHDT, CDR2 YYEEEE.

This clonotype showed up just a few times. The gene calls are TRBV12-3 or TRBV12-4 and TRBJ1-2, with 10 bases fitting TRBD1. This CDR3 is 14 amino acids long. V lost 1 base to trimming and J lost 8 bases; unmatched junction nucleotides: 4. The CDR3: CASSLGDRGKGYTF. The CDR3 nucleotides read TGTGCCAGCAGTTTAGGGGACAGGGGAAAGGGCTACACCTTC.

The genes are TRBV20-1 and TRBJ1-1, with D possibly TRBD1 on 6 matching bases. Trimming removed 6 bases at V and 4 bases at J, with 15 bases between. The CDR3 length is 13 residues. CDR1 is DFQATT and CDR2 is SNEGSKA in the germline V gene (reference sequence). CDR3 coding DNA: TGCAGTGCGAGATTCATGGGGGCCACTGAAGCTTTCTTT. This gives the protein CSARFMGATEAFF.

This clonotype was seen at least ten times. This chain uses TRBV12-3 or TRBV12-4 with TRBJ2-4, with a possible D match to TRBD1 (6 bases). V was shortened by 2 bases and J by 1 base, with 9 bases between the two germline ends. The length of the CDR3 is 15 residues. The CDR3 coding sequence is TGTGCCAGCAGTTTACAGGGGTCGGCCAAAAACATTCAGTACTTC. Protein: CASSLQGSAKNIQYF.

This clonotype was recorded a few times. The V call is TRBV6-5, the J call TRBJ1-3; TRBD1 is a possible D gene (6 bases). The ends were cut back, 6 bases at V and 0 bases at J, with 12 bases in the middle. CDR1 is MNHEY, CDR2 SVGAGI, per germline. CDR3 length: 15 amino acids. The CDR3 nucleotides read TGTGCCAGCAGACCCGACAGGTACTCTGGAAACACCATATATTTT. Its protein product is CASRPDRYSGNTIYF.

The J gene is TRBJ2-7, the V gene TRBV6-5; 9 bases fit TRBD1. Germline V gene data show CDR1 as MNHEY and CDR2 as SVGAGI. CDR3 length equals 16 residues. V trimming: 1 base; J trimming: 5 bases; junction bases outside the gene matches: 9. The CDR3, as DNA: TGTGCCAGCAGTTACTTACCCCGGGACAGGGCCCACGAGCAGTACTTC. Its protein is CASSYLPRDRAHEQYF.

The chain links TRBV4-3 to TRBJ2-7; 10 nucleotides agree with TRBD2. The germline CDR1 and CDR2 sequences are LGHNA and YSLEER. The CDR3 runs 15 residues. Trimming cost V 1 base and J 7 bases; bases outside gene matches: 7. The DNA of the CDR3 is TGCGCCAGCAGCCAAGGGCTAGCGGGAGTCGGGGAGCAGTACTTC. This codes for CASSQGLAGVGEQYF.

This clonotype was detected a few times. The chain uses TRBV15 and TRBJ2-2; D remains ambiguous. Germline CDR1 LNHNV, CDR2 YYDKDF (reference sequence). V shed 1 base and J shed 9 bases, with 3 bases lying between them. CDR3 length equals 11 residues. The chain's CDR3 is CATSRARELFF. In nucleotides, the CDR3 is TGTGCCACCAGCAGAGCGAGGGAGCTGTTTTTT.

In this sample, this clonotype turned up many times. CDR3 amino acids: CASSSSQGMREQYF. CDR3 bases: TGCGCCAGCAGCTCATCACAGGGGATGCGCGAGCAGTACTTC. The genes are TRBV5-1 and TRBJ2-7; TRBD1 matches 7 bases. CDR1 is SGHRS and CDR2 is YFSETQ in the germline V gene. J gave up 6 bases and V 3 bases, and 9 bases lay outside the gene matches. The CDR3 sequence is 14 residues long.

This clonotype was observed a few times. The chain links TRBV6-5 to TRBJ1-6, with D uncertain. V was trimmed by 3 bases and J by 10 bases, leaving 10 bases between them. The germline V gene encodes CDR1 MNHEY and CDR2 SVGAGI. The CDR3 has 13 amino acids. The CDR3 DNA follows: TGTGCCAGCAGTTATGTACCCGGGTCACCCCTCCACTTT. As protein: CASSYVPGSPLHF.

The J gene is TRBJ2-1, the V gene TRBV7-9; TRBD1 matches 10 bases. Germline assignment: CDR1 SEHNR and CDR2 FQNEAQ (reference sequence). Trimming took 4 bases from V and 9 from J; bases not matched to a gene: 12. This CDR3 is built from 16 residues. The CDR3 sequence is CASSSPGQGRLGEQFF. The DNA for the CDR3 is TGTGCCAGCAGCTCGCCGGGACAGGGGCGACTAGGTGAGCAGTTCTTC. The full variable domain, its missing parts supplied by reference TRBV7-9 and TRBJ2-1, is DTGVSQNPRHKITKRGQNVTFRCDPISEHNRLYWYRQTLGQGPEFLTYFQNEAQLEKSRLLSDRFSAERPKGSFSTLEIQRTEQGDSAMYLCASSSPGQGRLGEQFFGPGTRLTVL.

V usage is TRBV5-1 and J usage is TRBJ2-7; D unresolved. Trimming took off 5 bases at V and 7 bases at J, with 10 bases between the two ends. This CDR3 has 11 residues. Germline V CDR1 and CDR2: SGHRS, YFSETQ. The CDR3 nucleotides are TGCGCCAGCAGACAGACCTGGGAGCAGTACTTC. The encoded protein is CASRQTWEQYF. Variable domain in full (rest from reference TRBV5-1 and TRBJ2-7): KAGVTQTPRYLIKTRGQQVTLSCSPISGHRSVSWYQQTPGQGLQFLFEYFSETQRNKGNFPGRFSGRQFSNSRSEMNVSTLELGDSALYLCASRQTWEQYFGPGTRLTVT.

The sample holds many counts of this clonotype. The chain has TRBV5-1 and TRBJ1-1; no clear D. V lost 0 bases to trimming and J lost 13 bases, with 16 bases between them. The CDR3 sequence is 13 residues long. Germline CDR1 SGHRS, CDR2 YFSETQ. For the CDR3, the DNA is TGCGCCAGCAGCTTGGGACCCCTCGGCGGTGGTTTCTTT. Translated, it gives CASSLGPLGGGFF.

The chain couples TRBV5-1 to TRBJ1-2, with 9 bases identical to TRBD1. Per germline, CDR1 SGHRS and CDR2 YFSETQ. The CDR3 has 14 amino acids. V gave up 0 bases and J gave up 6 bases; unmatched junction bases: 3. The CDR3 region is CASSLVGQGNGYTF. CDR3 DNA: TGCGCCAGCAGCTTGGTGGGACAGGGAAATGGCTACACCTTC.

The chain links TRBV20-1 to TRBJ2-1, with TRBD2 identical over 8 bases. This CDR3 is built from 17 residues. Trimming cost V 1 base and J 0 bases; bases outside gene matches: 8. The germline CDR1 and CDR2 sequences are DFQATT and SNEGSKA (reference sequence). CDR3 nucleotides: TGCAGTGCTAGAGTCACTAGCGGATCGAGCTCCTACAATGAGCAGTTCTTC. Translated, it gives CSARVTSGSSSYNEQFF.

V and J are TRBV7-8 and TRBJ1-1, with D unclear. V lost 5 bases and J 5 bases, leaving 15 bases between the germline ends. Germline CDR1 reads SGHVS; CDR2 reads FQNEAQ. The CDR3 contains 14 residues. CDR3 DNA sequence: TGTGCCAGCAGCCCACGGCGGACTCGAACTGAAGCTTTCTTT. This encodes CASSPRRTRTEAFF.